These T cell receptor beta chains were read from a single sample in a study of memory CD4+ T cells and cytomegalovirus serostatus. Assay used: immunoSEQ multiplex PCR; TCRdb lists only in-frame clones, some missing. The table includes tens of thousands of clones, 65% to 80% detected once. The sequenced sample consisted of memory CD4+ T cells from blood. These TCRs come from an adult in good health and CMV-seronegative. CDR3s leave out the opening cysteine and the closing phenylalanine or tryptophan. The size of a clone is reported for some rows only, either as once, few or many, or as a class for expanded clones.

abundance: -
v_gene: TRBV5-1
CDR3aa: ASSLATGTNEKLF

abundance: -
v_gene: TRBV27
CDR3aa: ASSSGAYIPNGYT

abundance: few
v_gene: TRBV13
CDR3aa: ASSLGPGEGYGYT

abundance: -
v_gene: TRBV18
CDR3aa: ASSPGTGGRALH

abundance: -
v_gene: TRBV13
CDR3aa: ASSLRGTYGYT

abundance: -
v_gene: TRBV19
CDR3aa: ASSRQGAGYT

abundance: few
v_gene: TRBV19
CDR3aa: AKEKLF

abundance: -
v_gene: TRBV19
CDR3aa: ASSNRYTETQY

abundance: -
v_gene: TRBV28
CDR3aa: ASNRINEKLF

abundance: -
v_gene: TRBV7-8
CDR3aa: ASTPLLRSTDTQY

abundance: -
v_gene: TRBV30
CDR3aa: AWSYRGSRLNTEAF

abundance: -
v_gene: TRBV19
CDR3aa: ASTERQRSLAKNIQY

abundance: -
v_gene: TRBV5-5
CDR3aa: ASSQPGGPQH

abundance: -
v_gene: TRBV25-1
CDR3aa: ASSPQTGDTGELF

abundance: -
v_gene: TRBV9
CDR3aa: ASSDKQGANYNSPLH

abundance: -
v_gene: TRBV2
CDR3aa: ASSELGLAVSYEQY

abundance: once
v_gene: TRBV9
CDR3aa: ASSATGDSYEQY

abundance: -
v_gene: TRBV5-4
CDR3aa: ASSFGGGGSNYGYT

abundance: once
v_gene: TRBV6-5
CDR3aa: ATQQGSSRGYT

abundance: -
v_gene: TRBV11-3
CDR3aa: ASSLDLDYEQY

abundance: -
v_gene: TRBV29-1
CDR3aa: SGDVREKLF

abundance: -
v_gene: TRBV2
CDR3aa: ASGGESGGKYEQY

abundance: -
v_gene: TRBV27
CDR3aa: ASSSRSFEPQH

abundance: -
v_gene: TRBV25-1
CDR3aa: ASSPRGSGRGGETQY

abundance: -
v_gene: TRBV5-1
CDR3aa: ASSETSNTGELF

abundance: -
v_gene: TRBV18
CDR3aa: ASSLQVTGELF

abundance: -
v_gene: TRBV30
CDR3aa: AWSSFTGELF

abundance: -
v_gene: TRBV25-1
CDR3aa: ASRGQANTEAF

abundance: -
v_gene: TRBV20-1
CDR3aa: SASYEQY

abundance: -
v_gene: TRBV9
CDR3aa: ASSVELARGNEQF

abundance: -
v_gene: TRBV27
CDR3aa: ASRGTSGWSGANVLT

abundance: -
v_gene: TRBV5-1
CDR3aa: ASSLPSNEQF

abundance: -
v_gene: TRBV10-3
CDR3aa: AISETSGRVNEQF

abundance: -
v_gene: TRBV2
CDR3aa: ASEGQGSGSPLH

abundance: -
v_gene: TRBV9
CDR3aa: ASSVTKGRETQY

abundance: -
v_gene: TRBV2
CDR3aa: ASSEEYQETQY

abundance: -
v_gene: TRBV7-8
CDR3aa: ASGFLGDSNQPQH

abundance: -
v_gene: TRBV14
CDR3aa: ASSRTTGTGYGYT

abundance: few
v_gene: TRBV9
CDR3aa: ASSVAGAEQF

abundance: -
v_gene: TRBV6-5
CDR3aa: ASSSDNAGEQF

abundance: few
v_gene: TRBV19
CDR3aa: ASSSLPGQGYGNTIY

abundance: -
v_gene: TRBV15
CDR3aa: ATSQSIISGANVLT

abundance: once
v_gene: TRBV18
CDR3aa: ASSPRGSDSPLH

abundance: -
v_gene: TRBV28
CDR3aa: ASSLPGADYEQY

abundance: few
v_gene: TRBV7-2
CDR3aa: ASSLAWGQGYEQY

abundance: once
v_gene: TRBV27
CDR3aa: ASSFWNQPQH

abundance: -
v_gene: TRBV4-2
CDR3aa: ASSQDGGSGDGTQY

abundance: once
v_gene: TRBV5-6
CDR3aa: ASSLGLTRTDTQY

abundance: -
v_gene: TRBV27
CDR3aa: VSSLGHLQGEQY

abundance: -
v_gene: TRBV5-1
CDR3aa: ASSWDGQSSGYT